A selection of T cell receptor beta chains follows, all from one sample in a study of cytotoxic CD8 clonotypes in ibrutinib-treated CLL. The repertoire was sequenced with immunoSEQ multiplex PCR; TCRdb's copy has only in-frame clones and lacks some. The sample includes 250,000 to 350,000 clones, roughly four fifths of them seen just once. The sequences come from PBMCs, collected at disease progression, from a patient treated with ibrutinib. The source is a human donor with chronic lymphocytic leukemia. CDR3s include the opening cysteine and the closing phenylalanine or tryptophan. The order of the fields is J gene, clone size, D gene, V gene, CDR3 protein, CDR3 DNA. A D gene is named only where the DNA matches it firmly. Some rows have no size entry. The others give once, few or many, or a class for an expanded clone.

>TRBJ2-7|.|.|TRBV5-1
CASSLRAGNVVSYEQYF
TGCGCCAGCAGCTTGAGGGCAGGCAACGTAGTCTCCTACGAGCAGTACTTC
>TRBJ2-2|.|.|TRBV27
CASSLLVPGLANTGELFF
TGTGCCAGCAGTTTATTAGTCCCCGGACTTGCGAACACCGGGGAGCTGTTTTTT
>TRBJ2-3|.|TRBD2|TRBV6-6
CASSYRDYTDTQYF
TGTGCCAGCAGTTACAGGGACTACACAGATACGCAGTATTTT
>TRBJ1-2|few|.|TRBV6-5
CASSVGADYGYTF
TGTGCCAGCAGCGTCGGGGCCGACTATGGCTACACCTTC
>TRBJ2-7|.|TRBD1|TRBV4-1
CASSHRDSSYEQYF
TGCGCCAGCAGCCACCGGGACAGCTCCTACGAGCAGTACTTC
>TRBJ1-4|.|.|TRBV4-1
CASSHGPGNEKLFF
TGCGCCAGCAGCCACGGCCCAGGAAATGAAAAACTGTTTTTT
>TRBJ1-1|.|.|TRBV28
CASSLVGGGTEAFF
TGTGCCAGCAGCCTGGTGGGAGGGGGCACTGAAGCTTTCTTT
>TRBJ2-7|.|.|TRBV29-1
CSVEDALLEQYF
TGCAGCGTGGAGGATGCACTTCTGGAGCAGTACTTC
>TRBJ2-3|.|TRBD2|TRBV5-6
CASSLVSGRADTQYF
TGTGCCAGCAGCTTGGTGTCAGGGAGGGCAGATACGCAGTATTTT
>TRBJ1-1|.|TRBD1|TRBV5-1
CASSPAGTGVTEAFF
TGCGCCAGCAGCCCAGCCGGGACAGGGGTCACTGAAGCTTTCTTT
>TRBJ1-1|few|.|TRBV27
CASSFRGGDTEAFF
TGTGCCAGCAGTTTCCGGGGGGGTGACACTGAAGCTTTCTTT
>TRBJ2-7|few|.|TRBV29-1
CSVGTVDEQYF
TGCAGCGTTGGGACAGTAGACGAGCAGTACTTC
>TRBJ2-7|.|.|TRBV10-3
CATMGHGAGSYEQYF
TGTGCCACCATGGGTCATGGGGCGGGCTCCTACGAGCAGTACTTC
>TRBJ1-2|few|.|TRBV28
CASSLPRPDDGYTF
TGTGCCAGCAGTTTACCCCGGCCGGACGATGGCTACACCTTC
>TRBJ2-1|.|TRBD2|TRBV6-1
CASSIASGSMEQFF
TGTGCCAGCAGTATCGCTAGCGGGAGTATGGAGCAGTTCTTC
>TRBJ2-7|.|.|TRBV9
CASSGHPNYEQYF
TGTGCCAGCAGCGGCCACCCTAACTACGAGCAGTACTTC
>TRBJ2-5|.|.|TRBV29-1
CSVAGIQETQYF
TGCAGCGTTGCAGGTATCCAAGAGACCCAGTACTTC
>TRBJ1-1|few|.|TRBV9
CASSLIQGGNTEAFF
TGTGCCAGCAGCTTAATACAGGGTGGGAACACTGAAGCTTTCTTT
>TRBJ1-6|.|.|TRBV19
CASSIEAVSPLHF
TGTGCCAGTAGTATAGAAGCAGTTTCGCCCCTCCACTTT
>TRBJ1-6|.|.|TRBV27
CASSLRRTYPPLHF
TGTGCCAGCAGTTTACGCCGGACGTATCCACCCCTCCACTTT
>TRBJ2-7|once|TRBD2|TRBV7-2
CASSLEAGGSYEQYF
TGTGCCAGCAGCCTCGAAGCGGGAGGGTCCTACGAGCAGTACTTC
>TRBJ2-4|.|.|TRBV4-1
CASSQEEKYIQYF
TGCGCCAGCAGCCAAGAAGAGAAGTACATTCAGTACTTC
>TRBJ2-7|.|TRBD1|TRBV18
CASSPSPGTGSEQYF
TGTGCCAGCTCACCTTCCCCGGGGACAGGTTCGGAGCAGTACTTC
>TRBJ1-6|.|.|TRBV18
CASSLRDIYSPLHF
TGTGCCAGCTCACTCCGGGACATCTATTCACCCCTCCACTTT
>TRBJ2-3|.|.|TRBV10-2
CAGQPTASDTQYF
TGCGCCGGCCAACCGACGGCCTCAGATACGCAGTATTTT
>TRBJ2-1|.|TRBD1|TRBV7-9
CASSSPGQSYNEQFF
TGTGCCAGCAGCTCACCGGGACAGTCCTACAATGAGCAGTTCTTC
>TRBJ2-1|.|TRBD1|TRBV11-3
CASSLHRGNEQFF
TGTGCCAGCAGCTTACACAGGGGCAATGAGCAGTTCTTC
>TRBJ2-7|once|TRBD1|TRBV4-1
CASSQPGQGRYEQYF
TGCGCCAGCAGCCAGCCCGGACAGGGGAGGTACGAGCAGTACTTC
>TRBJ1-5|.|.|TRBV4-1
CASSQIWESNQPQHF
TGCGCCAGCAGCCAAATCTGGGAAAGCAATCAGCCCCAGCATTTT
>TRBJ2-3|.|TRBD2|TRBV7-9
CASSVGTSGVSTDTQYF
TGTGCCAGCAGCGTAGGGACTAGCGGGGTTAGCACAGATACGCAGTATTTT
>TRBJ2-7|.|TRBD2|TRBV7-3
CASSPGLAGVHEQYF
TGTGCCAGCAGTCCAGGACTAGCGGGAGTCCACGAGCAGTACTTC
>TRBJ2-5|once|TRBD2|TRBV5-1
CASSLDAGVAQETQYF
TGCGCCAGCAGCTTGGACGCGGGGGTGGCCCAAGAGACCCAGTACTTC
>TRBJ1-4|once|TRBD1|TRBV7-9
CASSLGLQGRTNEKLFF
TGTGCCAGCAGCTTAGGGCTACAGGGGAGGACTAATGAAAAACTGTTTTTT
>TRBJ2-7|.|.|TRBV28
CASAETGTAAYEQYF
TGTGCCAGCGCGGAAACCGGGACGGCGGCCTACGAGCAGTACTTC
>TRBJ2-1|.|.|TRBV9
CASSVDLQFF
TGTGCCAGCAGCGTAGACCTACAGTTCTTC
>TRBJ2-7|.|.|TRBV18
CASSPPGQGYEQYF
TGTGCCAGCTCACCCCCGGGACAAGGCTACGAGCAGTACTTC
>TRBJ1-1|.|TRBD1|TRBV2
CASSERDRAWGNTEAFF
TGTGCCAGCAGTGAAAGGGACAGGGCTTGGGGGAACACTGAAGCTTTCTTT
>TRBJ2-3|.|TRBD2|TRBV29-1
CSVDRTSANTQYF
TGCAGCGTTGATCGGACTAGCGCCAATACGCAGTATTTT
>TRBJ2-2|.|TRBD2|TRBV4-1
CASSHPGGQTGELFF
TGCGCCAGCAGCCACCCGGGGGGGCAGACCGGGGAGCTGTTTTTT
>TRBJ2-7|.|TRBD1|TRBV11-1
CASSFRGTGLDEQYF
TGTGCCAGCAGCTTTCGAGGGACAGGGTTGGACGAGCAGTACTTC
>TRBJ2-7|.|.|TRBV15
CATSRASGTPYEQYF
TGTGCCACCAGCAGAGCTAGTGGGACACCCTACGAGCAGTACTTC
>TRBJ2-7|.|TRBD2|TRBV5-5
CASSPGLAGYEQYF
TGTGCCAGCAGCCCCGGACTAGCGGGATACGAGCAGTACTTC
>TRBJ2-1|.|TRBD2|TRBV2
CASSEDETSGGQEQFF
TGTGCCAGCAGTGAAGACGAGACTAGCGGGGGTCAGGAGCAGTTCTTC